The 10 T cell receptor beta chains given below trace back to one sample, sequenced in a study of post-analysis software for immune sequencing data. Presence of unique molecular identifiers characterized the TCR beta cDNA libraries. TCRdb independently ran MiXCR on the PCR reads; one entry per CDR3 protein. Among 750,000 to 950,000 distinct CDR3 sequences listed, approximately 50% were seen once. General study points: Included in a set of a handful of TRBV segments more frequent in patients than controls were TRBV5-6, TRBV5-1 and TRBV20-1.

Antigens for these TCRs are unknown. Sequencing was carried out using blood. These receptors came from a girl aged 5-17 years with multiple sclerosis.

The rearrangement joins TRBV27 to TRBJ2-3; 8 positions agree with TRBD2. With V trimmed by 4 bases and J by 1 base, 4 bases remained unmatched. The CDR3 is 15 residues long. Germline V gives CDR1 MNHEY, CDR2 SMNVEV (reference sequence). The CDR3 DNA reads TGTGCCAGCAGTTGGCGGGGGGTGGGCACAGATACGCAGTATTTT. Translated: CASSWRGVGTDTQYF.

This clonotype appeared a few times. The chain uses TRBV30 and TRBJ1-5; D gene ambiguous. CDR3 length equals 12 residues. CDR1 is GTSNPN and CDR2 is SVGIG in the germline V gene (reference sequence). Trimming took 0 bases from V and 5 from J, leaving 5 bases between them. The CDR3 DNA follows: TGTGCCTGGAGTGTGAGGGATCAGCCCCAGCATTTT. This gives the protein CAWSVRDQPQHF.

The chain links TRBV19 to TRBJ1-2; 9 bases match TRBD1. Germline CDR1 reads LNHDA; CDR2 reads SQIVND (reference sequence). This CDR3 has 14 amino acids. J was trimmed by 4 bases and V by 6 bases; bases with no gene match: 6. CDR3 amino acids: CASRSQGAFYGYTF. The CDR3, as DNA: TGTGCCAGTAGATCACAGGGGGCTTTCTATGGCTACACCTTC.

The chain recombines TRBV3-1 with TRBJ2-4; D is undetermined. The closer fit of TRBJ2-5 to the DNA end suggests the J call may be wrong. Germline V gene sequence: CDR1 LGHDT, CDR2 YNNKEL (reference sequence). This CDR3 comprises 14 residues. The CDR3 is CATGLADPPETQYF. DNA of the CDR3: TGTGCCACCGGCTTAGCTGACCCCCCAGAGACCCAGTACTTC.

This clonotype was counted only a few times. This sequence joins TRBV7-2 and TRBJ1-2; no clear D. Germline V gives CDR1 SGHTA, CDR2 FQGNSA. The CDR3 runs 14 residues. The V gene lost 1 base and the J gene lost 0 bases, with 6 bases spanning the gap. This CDR3 reads CASSLGEANYGYTF. The CDR3 DNA is TGTGCCAGCAGCTTAGGGGAAGCTAACTATGGCTACACCTTC.

The V call is TRBV12-3 or TRBV12-4, the J call TRBJ1-1; D is uncertain. This CDR3 spans 14 amino acids. The V end was cut by 6 bases, the J end by 4 bases, with 15 bases between. The chain's CDR3 is CASSQSRQLTEAFF. The CDR3 DNA reads TGTGCCAGCAGCCAGTCGAGGCAGCTCACTGAAGCTTTCTTT.

The J gene is TRBJ1-2, the V gene TRBV6-1; no clear D. The CDR3 consists of 14 residues. Germline CDR1 is MNHNS and CDR2 is SASEGT. Trimming cost V 0 bases and J 4 bases, with 9 bases left between them. CDR3: CASSEAGTFYGYTF. The CDR3 DNA is TGTGCCAGCAGTGAAGCGGGCACTTTCTATGGCTACACCTTC.

The chain couples TRBV6-1 to TRBJ2-1; tentatively, D is TRBD1 or TRBD2 (6 bases each). CDR1 and CDR2 from the germline V gene are MNHNS and SASEGT. The length of the CDR3 is 17 residues. Trimming left V 9 bases short and J 0 bases short, with 21 bases between. Here the CDR3 reads CASRGLTETSSYNEQFF. CDR3 coding DNA: TGTGCCAGTAGGGGGTTGACGGAGACTAGCTCCTACAATGAGCAGTTCTTC.

This chain connects TRBV7-6 to TRBJ2-7; D is unresolved. CDR1 SGHVS and CDR2 FNYEAQ come from the germline V gene. The CDR3 extends over 13 amino acids. Trimming pared 5 bases from V and 4 bases from J, leaving 12 bases between. The CDR3 is CASSATDGYEQYF. The CDR3 DNA reads as TGTGCCAGCAGCGCTACCGACGGATACGAGCAGTACTTC. The full variable domain, its missing parts supplied by reference TRBV7-6 and TRBJ2-7, is GAGVSQSPRYKVTKRGQDVALRCDPISGHVSLYWYRQALGQGPEFLTYFNYEAQQDKSGLPNDRFSAERPEGSISTLTIQRTEQRDSAMYRCASSATDGYEQYFGPGTRLTVT.

The chain joins TRBV5-6 to TRBJ2-2, with 8 nucleotides matching TRBD2. Germline V gene lookup returns CDR1 SGHDT and CDR2 YYEEEE. V trimming: 0 bases; J trimming: 6 bases; junction bases outside the gene matches: 7. The CDR3 has 16 amino acids. The CDR3 sequence: CASSLGLAGRPGELFF. In nucleotides, the CDR3 is TGTGCCAGCAGCTTGGGCTTAGCGGGGCGTCCCGGGGAGCTGTTTTTT.